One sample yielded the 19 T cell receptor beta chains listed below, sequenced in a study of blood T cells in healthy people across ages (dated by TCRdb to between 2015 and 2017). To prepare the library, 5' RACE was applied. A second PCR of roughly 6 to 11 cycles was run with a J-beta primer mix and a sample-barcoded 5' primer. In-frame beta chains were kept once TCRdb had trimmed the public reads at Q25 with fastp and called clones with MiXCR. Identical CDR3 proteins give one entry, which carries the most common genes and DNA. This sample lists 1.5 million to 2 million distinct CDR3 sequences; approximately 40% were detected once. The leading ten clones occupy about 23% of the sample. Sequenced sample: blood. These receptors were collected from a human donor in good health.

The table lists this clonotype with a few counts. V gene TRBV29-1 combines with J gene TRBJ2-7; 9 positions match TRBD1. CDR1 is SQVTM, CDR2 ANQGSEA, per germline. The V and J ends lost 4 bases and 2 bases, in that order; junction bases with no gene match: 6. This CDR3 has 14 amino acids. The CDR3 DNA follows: TGCAGCGTTGGCCCGCGACAGGGGGCCTACGAGCAGTACTTC. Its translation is CSVGPRQGAYEQYF.

CDR3 region: CASSLDFSQSTGELFF. The CDR3 nucleotides read TGTGCCAGCAGCTTAGATTTCAGTCAGAGCACCGGGGAGCTGTTTTTT. The chain recombines TRBV7-9 with TRBJ2-2; D is unresolved. The CDR3 consists of 16 residues. V gave up 1 base and J gave up 4 bases, with 13 bases separating them. Germline loops: CDR1 SEHNR, CDR2 FQNEAQ (reference sequence).

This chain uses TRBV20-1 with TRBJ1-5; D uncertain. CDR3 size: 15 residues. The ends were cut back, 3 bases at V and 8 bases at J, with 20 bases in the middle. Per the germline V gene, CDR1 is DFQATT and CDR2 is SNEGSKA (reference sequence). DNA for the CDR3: TGCAGTGCTAGTAAGGGCGGCGGTCCCCCTGAGCCCCAGCATTTT. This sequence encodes CSASKGGGPPEPQHF.

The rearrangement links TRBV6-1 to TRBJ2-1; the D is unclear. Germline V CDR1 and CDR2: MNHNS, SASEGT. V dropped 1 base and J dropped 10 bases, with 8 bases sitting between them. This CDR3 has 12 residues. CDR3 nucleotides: TGTGCCAGCAGTGAAGGAACAAGAGAGCAGTTCTTC. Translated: CASSEGTREQFF.

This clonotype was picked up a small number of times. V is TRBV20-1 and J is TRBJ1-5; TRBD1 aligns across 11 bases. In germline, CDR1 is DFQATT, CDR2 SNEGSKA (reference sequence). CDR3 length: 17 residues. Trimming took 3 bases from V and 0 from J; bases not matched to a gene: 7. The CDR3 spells CSASRTGGAYSNQPQHF. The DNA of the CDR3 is TGCAGTGCTAGCAGGACAGGGGGCGCCTATAGCAATCAGCCCCAGCATTTT.

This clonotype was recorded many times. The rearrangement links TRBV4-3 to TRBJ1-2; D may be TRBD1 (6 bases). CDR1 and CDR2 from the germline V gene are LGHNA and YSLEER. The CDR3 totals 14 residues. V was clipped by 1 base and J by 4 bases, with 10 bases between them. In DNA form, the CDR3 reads TGCGCCAGCAGCCAAGCTTCAGGGGCCTATGGCTACACCTTC. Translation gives CASSQASGAYGYTF.

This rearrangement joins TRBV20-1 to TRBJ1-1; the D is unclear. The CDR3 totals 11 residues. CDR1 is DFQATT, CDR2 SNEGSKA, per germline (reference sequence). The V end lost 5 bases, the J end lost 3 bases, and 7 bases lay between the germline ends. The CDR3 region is CSALPDTEAFF. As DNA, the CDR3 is TGCAGTGCTCTCCCGGACACTGAAGCTTTCTTT.

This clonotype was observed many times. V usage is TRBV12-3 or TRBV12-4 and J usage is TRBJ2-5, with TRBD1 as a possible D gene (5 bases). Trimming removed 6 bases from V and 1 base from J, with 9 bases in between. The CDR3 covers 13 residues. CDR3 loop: CASSSDSQETQYF. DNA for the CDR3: TGTGCCAGCAGCTCCGACAGCCAAGAGACCCAGTACTTC.

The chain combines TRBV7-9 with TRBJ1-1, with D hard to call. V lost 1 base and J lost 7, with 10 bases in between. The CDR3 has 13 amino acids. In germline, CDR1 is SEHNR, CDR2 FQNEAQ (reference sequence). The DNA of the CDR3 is TGTGCCAGCAGCTTAGTCATGGACGGTGAAGCTTTCTTT. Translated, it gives CASSLVMDGEAFF.

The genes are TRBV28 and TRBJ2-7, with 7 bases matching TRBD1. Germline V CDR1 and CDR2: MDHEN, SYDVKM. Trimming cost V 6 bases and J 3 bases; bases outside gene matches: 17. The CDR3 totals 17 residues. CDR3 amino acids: CASSKAQESAGGYEQYF. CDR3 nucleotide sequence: TGTGCCAGCAGCAAAGCCCAAGAATCGGCAGGGGGCTACGAGCAGTACTTC.

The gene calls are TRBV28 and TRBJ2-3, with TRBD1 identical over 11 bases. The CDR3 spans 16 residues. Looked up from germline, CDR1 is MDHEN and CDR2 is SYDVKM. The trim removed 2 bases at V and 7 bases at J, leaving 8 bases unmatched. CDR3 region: CASSLRPGTGGNTQYF. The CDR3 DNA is TGTGCCAGCAGTTTACGCCCCGGGACAGGGGGAAATACGCAGTATTTT.

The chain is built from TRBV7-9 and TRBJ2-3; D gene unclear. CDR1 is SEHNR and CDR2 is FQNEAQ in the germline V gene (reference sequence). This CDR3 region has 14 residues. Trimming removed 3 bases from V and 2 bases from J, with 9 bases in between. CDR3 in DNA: TGTGCCAGCAGCTTTAGGATAGTCACAGATACGCAGTATTTT. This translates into CASSFRIVTDTQYF. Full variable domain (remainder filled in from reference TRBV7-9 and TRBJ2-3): DTGVSQNPRHKITKRGQNVTFRCDPISEHNRLYWYRQTLGQGPEFLTYFQNEAQLEKSRLLSDRFSAERPKGSFSTLEIQRTEQGDSAMYLCASSFRIVTDTQYFGPGTRLTVL.

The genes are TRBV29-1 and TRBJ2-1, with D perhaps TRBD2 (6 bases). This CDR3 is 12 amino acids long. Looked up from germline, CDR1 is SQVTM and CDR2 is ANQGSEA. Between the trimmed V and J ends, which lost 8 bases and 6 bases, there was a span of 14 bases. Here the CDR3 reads CSTRSGGNEQFF. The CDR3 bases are TGCAGCACCCGGTCCGGGGGCAATGAGCAGTTCTTC.

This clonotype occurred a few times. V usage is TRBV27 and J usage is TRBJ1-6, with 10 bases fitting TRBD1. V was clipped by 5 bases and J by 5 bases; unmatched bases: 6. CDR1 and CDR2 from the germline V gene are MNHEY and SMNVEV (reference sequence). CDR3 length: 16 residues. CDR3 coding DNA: TGTGCCAGCAGTGACCGGGACAGGGGTGATAATTCACCCCTCCACTTT. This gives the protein CASSDRDRGDNSPLHF.

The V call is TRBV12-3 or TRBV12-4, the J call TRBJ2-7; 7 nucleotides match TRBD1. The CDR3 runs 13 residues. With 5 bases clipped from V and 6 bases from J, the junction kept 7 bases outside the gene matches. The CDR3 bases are TGTGCCAGCAGTGGAACAGGGGCGAGCGAGCAGTACTTC. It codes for CASSGTGASEQYF.

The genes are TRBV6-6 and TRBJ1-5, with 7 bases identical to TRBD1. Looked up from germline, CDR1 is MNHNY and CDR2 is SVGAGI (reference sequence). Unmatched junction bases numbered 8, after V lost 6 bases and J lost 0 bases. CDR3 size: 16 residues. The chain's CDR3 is CASRPGTDLSNQPQHF. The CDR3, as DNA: TGTGCCAGCAGACCTGGGACAGACCTTAGCAATCAGCCCCAGCATTTT.

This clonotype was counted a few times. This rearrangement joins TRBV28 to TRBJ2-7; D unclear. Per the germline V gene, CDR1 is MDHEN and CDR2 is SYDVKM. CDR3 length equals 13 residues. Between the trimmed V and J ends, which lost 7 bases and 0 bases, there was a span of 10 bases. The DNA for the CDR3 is TGTGCCAGCAATAGGTACTTCTCCTACGAGCAGTACTTC. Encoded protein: CASNRYFSYEQYF.

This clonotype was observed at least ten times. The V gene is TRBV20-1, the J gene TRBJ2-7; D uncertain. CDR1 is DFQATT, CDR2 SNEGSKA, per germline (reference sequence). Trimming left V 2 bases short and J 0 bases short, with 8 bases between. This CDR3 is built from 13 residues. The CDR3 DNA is TGCAGTGCTAGAATCGGCCCCTCCTACGAGCAGTACTTC. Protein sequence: CSARIGPSYEQYF.

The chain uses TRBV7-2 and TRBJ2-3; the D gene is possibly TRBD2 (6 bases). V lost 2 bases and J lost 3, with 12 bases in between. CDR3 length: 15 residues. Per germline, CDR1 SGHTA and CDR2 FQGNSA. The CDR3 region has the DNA TGTGCCAGCAGCTTACCGGAGGAGGGGACAGATACGCAGTATTTT. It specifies CASSLPEEGTDTQYF.